A selection of T cell receptor beta chains follows, all from one sample in a study of PD-1 blockade in classical Hodgkin lymphoma. Assay: immunoSEQ multiplex PCR; the TCRdb copy retains only in-frame clones and omits some. The repertoire holds fewer than 90,000 clones, with approximately 94% as singletons. Material: peripheral blood mononuclear cells (PBMCs), obtained at baseline. The source is a human donor with classical Hodgkin lymphoma. CDR3s include the opening cysteine and the closing phenylalanine or tryptophan. The D gene is left open where the match is weak. Clone size is given for some rows only: seen once, a few or many times, or a class if the clone is expanded.

V: TRBV28
D: TRBD1
size: NA
J: TRBJ2-7
DNA: TGTGCCAGTCCCCCGACAGGGCACCCCTACGAGCAGTACTTC
CDR3: CASPPTGHPYEQYF

V: TRBV30
D: TRBD1
size: NA
J: TRBJ2-5
DNA: TGTGCCTGGAGCCCCCGAAGGACAGGGCAAGAGACCCAGTACTTC
CDR3: CAWSPRRTGQETQYF

V: TRBV2
D: TRBD1
size: NA
J: TRBJ2-5
DNA: TGTGCCAGCAGAAGGGACAGCCAAGAGACCCAGTACTTC
CDR3: CASRRDSQETQYF

V: TRBV29-1
D: TRBD2
size: NA
J: TRBJ2-3
DNA: TGCAGCGACGGGGGGGAGGGCACAGATACGCAGTATTTT
CDR3: CSDGGEGTDTQYF

V: TRBV11-3
D: NA
size: NA
J: TRBJ2-5
DNA: TGTGCCAGCAGCTCAGGGGAGACCCAGTACTTC
CDR3: CASSSGETQYF

V: TRBV6-6
D: NA
size: NA
J: TRBJ2-7
DNA: TGTGCCAGCAGTTACGGCGGCCCAGGACGGGGCTACGAGCAGTACTTC
CDR3: CASSYGGPGRGYEQYF

V: TRBV28
D: TRBD1
size: NA
J: TRBJ2-3
DNA: TGTGCCAGCAGCACCCGGGACAGGGTCATAGATACGCAGTATTTT
CDR3: CASSTRDRVIDTQYF

V: TRBV9
D: NA
size: NA
J: TRBJ2-1
DNA: TGTGCCAGCAGCGTAGGTCAGGCCAATGAGCAGTTCTTC
CDR3: CASSVGQANEQFF

V: TRBV30
D: TRBD1
size: once
J: TRBJ2-7
DNA: TGTGCCTGGACCGGACAGGATTACGAGCAGTACTTC
CDR3: CAWTGQDYEQYF

V: TRBV6-1
D: NA
size: few
J: TRBJ2-1
DNA: TGTGCCAGCACCCCAAGCACAGGGCGCAATGAGCAGTTCTTC
CDR3: CASTPSTGRNEQFF